This T cell receptor (beta chain) was recovered during a study of cytomegalovirus exposure and HLA in healthy donors. The CDR3 sequence is 14 residues long. With 7 bases clipped from V and 0 bases from J, the junction kept 5 bases outside the gene matches. Germline assignment: CDR1 SGHRS and CDR2 YFSETQ. Notes on the study in general: Being productive about 87% or about 30% of the time was typical of most TCR beta V segments in an earlier analysis. An Asian-associated ancestry cluster reportedly showed fewer N-insertions than the approximately 600-donor mean in a later analysis. Later analysis indicated greater clonal expansion among HLA-associated TCR beta chains than among equally common other chains.

The PCR used 60 Vbeta and 13 Jbeta primers. Sequencing was performed with immunoSEQ multiplex PCR; in TCRdb, only in-frame clones are kept and a portion is missing. The sample shows some 150,000 clones, around 80% of them seen only once. Details on this clone: Its antigen remains unknown.

The clonotype originates from a man between 18 and 35 years old in good health and CMV-seropositive. Sequencing input: PBMCs. J is TRBJ1-1 and V is TRBV5-1, with 8 bases identical to TRBD1. In nucleotides, the CDR3 is TGCGCCAGCGGGACAGGCTTCATGAACACTGAAGCTTTCTTT. It codes for CASGTGFMNTEAFF.